These 7 T cell receptor beta chains originate from one sample sequenced in a study of blood T cell repertoires in COVID-19. Sequenced by immunoSEQ multiplex PCR; TCRdb stores in-frame clones only, minus some. Among around 330,000 clones listed, roughly 88% were seen once. Sequencing was done on a sample of peripheral blood. The receptors originated from a woman in her 50s with active or convalescent COVID-19.

The table lists this clone with a count of one. The chain carries TRBV24-1 and TRBJ2-5, with TRBD1 as a possible D gene (6 bases). CDR3 length: 15 amino acids. V gave up 1 base and J gave up 5 bases, with 13 bases separating them. Germline loops: CDR1 KGHDR, CDR2 SFDVKD. CDR3 in amino acids: CATSDLTQDRETQYF. CDR3 nucleotide sequence: TGTGCCACCAGTGATTTAACGCAAGACAGGGAGACCCAGTACTTC.

The chain employs TRBV5-1 and TRBJ1-2, with 9 bases lining up with TRBD1. CDR3 length: 15 amino acids. V lost 3 bases, J lost 3 bases, and 6 bases stayed unmatched. Germline loops: CDR1 SGHRS, CDR2 YFSETQ. The DNA for the CDR3 is TGCGCCAGCAGCTCACAGGGGGCGCGCGACTATGGCTACACCTTC. It codes for CASSSQGARDYGYTF. Complete variable domain (other parts from reference TRBV5-1 and TRBJ1-2): KAGVTQTPRYLIKTRGQQVTLSCSPISGHRSVSWYQQTPGQGLQFLFEYFSETQRNKGNFPGRFSGRQFSNSRSEMNVSTLELGDSALYLCASSSQGARDYGYTFGSGTRLTVV.

The chain couples TRBV19 to TRBJ2-2, with 9 bases matching TRBD1. CDR1 is LNHDA and CDR2 is SQIVND in the germline V gene (reference sequence). Unmatched junction bases numbered 5, after V lost 0 bases and J lost 3 bases. There are 17 residues in the CDR3. The DNA for the CDR3 is TGTGCCAGTAGTATAGAGGGACAGGGCAGTTACACCGGGGAGCTGTTTTTT. It yields the protein CASSIEGQGSYTGELFF.

The chain is built from TRBV15 and TRBJ1-5, with 7 bases that match TRBD1. This CDR3 is built from 15 residues. The junction had 3 bases not matched to a gene; V was cut back by 4 bases and J by 0 bases. The V gene's germline CDR1 is LNHNV and CDR2 YYDKDF (reference sequence). CDR3 DNA: TGTGCCACCAGCAACAGGGGACCTAGCAATCAGCCCCAGCATTTT. It codes for CATSNRGPSNQPQHF.

The V gene is TRBV27, the J gene TRBJ1-1; D not resolved. V dropped 8 bases and J dropped 1 base, with 11 bases sitting between them. The CDR3 has 13 amino acids. Germline CDR1 is MNHEY and CDR2 is SMNVEV (reference sequence). CDR3 loop: CASGEWGNTEAFF. The CDR3 DNA reads TGTGCCAGCGGGGAGTGGGGGAACACTGAAGCTTTCTTT.

The rearrangement uses TRBV29-1 and TRBJ1-1; D is uncertain. Germline CDR1 SQVTM, CDR2 ANQGSEA. There are 14 residues in the CDR3. The ends were cut back, 6 bases at V and 0 bases at J, with 14 bases in the middle. CDR3 DNA sequence: TGCAGCGTGGTCCCCAGGTCTCTGAACACTGAAGCTTTCTTT. It encodes CSVVPRSLNTEAFF.

V and J are TRBV5-1 and TRBJ1-2; D gene uncertain. Germline loops: CDR1 SGHRS, CDR2 YFSETQ. Trimming cost V 0 bases and J 8 bases, with 11 bases left between them. The CDR3 totals 13 residues. The CDR3 coding sequence is TGCGCCAGCAGCTTGGGTAGAGGGCGCGGCTACACCTTC. Translating it yields CASSLGRGRGYTF. Drawing the rest from reference TRBV5-1 and TRBJ1-2, the complete variable domain is KAGVTQTPRYLIKTRGQQVTLSCSPISGHRSVSWYQQTPGQGLQFLFEYFSETQRNKGNFPGRFSGRQFSNSRSEMNVSTLELGDSALYLCASSLGRGRGYTFGSGTRLTVV.